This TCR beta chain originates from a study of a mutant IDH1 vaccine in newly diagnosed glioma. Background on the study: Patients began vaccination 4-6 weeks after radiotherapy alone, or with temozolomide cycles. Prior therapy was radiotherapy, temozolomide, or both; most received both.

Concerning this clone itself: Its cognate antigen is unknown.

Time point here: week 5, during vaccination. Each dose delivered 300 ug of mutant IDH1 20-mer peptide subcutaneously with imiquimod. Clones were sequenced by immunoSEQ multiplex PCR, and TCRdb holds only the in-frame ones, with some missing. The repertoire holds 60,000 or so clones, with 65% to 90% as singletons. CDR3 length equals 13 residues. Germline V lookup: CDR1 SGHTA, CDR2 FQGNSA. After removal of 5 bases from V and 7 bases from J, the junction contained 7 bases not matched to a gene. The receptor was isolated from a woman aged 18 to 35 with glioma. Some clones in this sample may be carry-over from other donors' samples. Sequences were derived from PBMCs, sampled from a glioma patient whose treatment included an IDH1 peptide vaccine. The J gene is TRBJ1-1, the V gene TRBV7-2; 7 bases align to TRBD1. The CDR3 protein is CASSHGTAVEAFF. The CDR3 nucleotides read TGTGCCAGCAGCCACGGGACAGCTGTTGAAGCTTTCTTT.